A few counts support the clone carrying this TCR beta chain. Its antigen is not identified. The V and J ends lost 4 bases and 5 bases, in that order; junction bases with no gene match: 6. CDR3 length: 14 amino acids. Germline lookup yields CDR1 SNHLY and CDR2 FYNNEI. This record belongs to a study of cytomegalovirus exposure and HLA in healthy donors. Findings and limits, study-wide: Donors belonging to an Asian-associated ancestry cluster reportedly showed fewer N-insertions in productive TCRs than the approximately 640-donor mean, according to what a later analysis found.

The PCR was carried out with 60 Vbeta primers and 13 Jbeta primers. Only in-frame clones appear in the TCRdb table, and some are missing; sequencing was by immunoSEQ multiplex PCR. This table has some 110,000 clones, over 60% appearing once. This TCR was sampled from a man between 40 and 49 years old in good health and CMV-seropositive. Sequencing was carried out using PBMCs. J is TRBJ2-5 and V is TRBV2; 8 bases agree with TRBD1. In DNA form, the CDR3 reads TGTGCCAGCAGTGCCCTGACAGGGGTTGAGACCCAGTACTTC. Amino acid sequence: CASSALTGVETQYF.